The sequence of this TCR beta chain was determined in a study of CXCR3-negative and CXCR3-positive naive CD8 T cells. Findings and caveats of the study: The TRBV-TRBJ usage of naive CXCR3-negative and CXCR3-positive cells was similar, but that of memory cells differed. More hydrophobic TRB CDR3s occurred in CXCR3-positive than in CXCR3-negative naive cells.

The CDR3 is made up of 16 amino acids. CDR1 SEHNR and CDR2 FQNEAQ come from the germline V gene (reference sequence). Worth noting for this clonotype: What it binds is unknown.

Via 5' RACE with UMI labels, TRB cDNA libraries were prepared. TCRdb re-called the 5' RACE reads; every CDR3 protein appears as one record, without DNA. Its table lists about 130,000 distinct CDR3 sequences. The source material was naive CXCR3+ CD8+ T cells from blood. Subset defined: CD45RO-CCR7+CD27+CD95- naive CD8+ T cells expressing CXCR3 (TNR3+). The V gene is TRBV7-9, the J gene TRBJ2-1; the D call of TRBD1 rests on TCRdb alone, since no DNA is present to check it. The TCR was taken from a human donor in good health. Some clones in this sample may be carry-over from other donors' samples. The CDR3 is CASSLAPRGLSNEQFF.